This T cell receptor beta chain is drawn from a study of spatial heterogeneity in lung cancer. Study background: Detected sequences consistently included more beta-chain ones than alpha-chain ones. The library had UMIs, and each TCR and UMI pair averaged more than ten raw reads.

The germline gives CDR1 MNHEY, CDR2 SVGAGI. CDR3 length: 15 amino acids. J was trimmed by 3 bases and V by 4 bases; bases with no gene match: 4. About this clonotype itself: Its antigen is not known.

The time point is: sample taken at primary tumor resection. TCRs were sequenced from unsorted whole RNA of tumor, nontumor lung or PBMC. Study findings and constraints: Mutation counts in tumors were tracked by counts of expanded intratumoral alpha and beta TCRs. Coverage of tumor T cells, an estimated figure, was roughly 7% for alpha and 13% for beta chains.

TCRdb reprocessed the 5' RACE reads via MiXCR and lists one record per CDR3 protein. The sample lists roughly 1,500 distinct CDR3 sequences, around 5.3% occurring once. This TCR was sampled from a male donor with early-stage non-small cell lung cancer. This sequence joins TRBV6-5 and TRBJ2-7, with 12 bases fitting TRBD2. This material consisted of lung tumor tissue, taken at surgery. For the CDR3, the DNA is TGTGCCAGCAGTTCCCCGACTAGCGGGAGCTACGAGCAGTACTTC. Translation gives CASSSPTSGSYEQYF.